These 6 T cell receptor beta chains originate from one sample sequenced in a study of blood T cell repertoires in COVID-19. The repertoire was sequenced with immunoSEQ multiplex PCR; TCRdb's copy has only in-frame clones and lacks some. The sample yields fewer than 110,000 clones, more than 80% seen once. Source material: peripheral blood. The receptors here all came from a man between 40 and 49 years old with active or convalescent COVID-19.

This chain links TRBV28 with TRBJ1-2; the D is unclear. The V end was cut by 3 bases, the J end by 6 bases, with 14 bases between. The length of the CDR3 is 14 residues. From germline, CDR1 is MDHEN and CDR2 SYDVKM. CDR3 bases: TGTGCCAGCAGTTTGATGAGGGTTGGGAATGGCTACACCTTC. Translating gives CASSLMRVGNGYTF.

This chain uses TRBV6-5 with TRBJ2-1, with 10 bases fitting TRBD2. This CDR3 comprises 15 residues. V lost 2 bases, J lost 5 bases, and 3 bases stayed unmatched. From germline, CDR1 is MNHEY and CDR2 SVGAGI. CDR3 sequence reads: CASSYVLAGNNEQFF. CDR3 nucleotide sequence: TGTGCCAGCAGTTACGTACTAGCGGGGAACAATGAGCAGTTCTTC.

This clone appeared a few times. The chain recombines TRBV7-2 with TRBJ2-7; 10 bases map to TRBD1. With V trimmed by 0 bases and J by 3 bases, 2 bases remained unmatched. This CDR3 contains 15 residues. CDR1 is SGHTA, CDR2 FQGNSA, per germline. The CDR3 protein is CASSLAGTGVYEQYF. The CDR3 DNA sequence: TGTGCCAGCAGCTTAGCCGGGACAGGGGTCTACGAGCAGTACTTC.

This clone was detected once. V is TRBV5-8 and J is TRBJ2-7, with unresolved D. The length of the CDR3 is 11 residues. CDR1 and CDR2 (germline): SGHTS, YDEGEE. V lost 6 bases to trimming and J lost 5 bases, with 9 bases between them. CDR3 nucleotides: TGTGCCAGCAAGATAGTCGACGAGCAGTACTTC. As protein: CASKIVDEQYF.

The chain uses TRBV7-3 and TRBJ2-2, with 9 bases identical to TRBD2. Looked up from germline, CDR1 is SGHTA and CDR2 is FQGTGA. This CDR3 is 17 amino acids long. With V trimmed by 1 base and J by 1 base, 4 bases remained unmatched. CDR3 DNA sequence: TGTGCCAGCAGCTTAAGCCCGACTAGCGGGAACACCGGGGAGCTGTTTTTT. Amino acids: CASSLSPTSGNTGELFF.

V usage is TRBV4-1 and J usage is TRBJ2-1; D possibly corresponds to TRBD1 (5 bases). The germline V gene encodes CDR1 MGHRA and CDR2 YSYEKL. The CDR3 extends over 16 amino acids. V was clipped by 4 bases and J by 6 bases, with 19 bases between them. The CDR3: CASSPFTGPPSNEQFF. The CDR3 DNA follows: TGCGCCAGCAGCCCATTTACAGGCCCACCGAGCAATGAGCAGTTCTTC.